This TCR beta chain was identified during a study of preoperative IRX-2 immunotherapy in early breast cancer. Treatment in this sample: preoperative locoregional IRX-2 cytokine immunotherapy. The data were produced by immunoSEQ multiplex PCR, yet TCRdb's version contains in-frame clones alone and is incomplete. Of about 19,000 clones listed, about 82% were seen once; the top ten hold approximately 1.1%. Per the germline V gene, CDR1 is LNHNV and CDR2 is YYDKDF (reference sequence). J was trimmed by 6 bases and V by 0 bases; bases with no gene match: 4. The CDR3 length is 15 residues. This TCR came from a human donor with breast cancer. The source was lymph node tissue, collected after IRX-2 immunotherapy. The chain carries TRBV15 and TRBJ2-4; 8 nucleotides align to TRBD1. In DNA, the CDR3 is TGTGCCACCAGCAGAGACAGGGGGCTCGTAAACATTCAGTACTTC. As protein: CATSRDRGLVNIQYF.